The 18 T cell receptor beta chains presented below share a single source sample, sequenced in a study of T-cell memory formation after mild COVID-19. TCRdb ran MiXCR on the 5' RACE reads and lists one entry per CDR3 protein. The data contain 260,000 or so distinct CDR3 sequences, approximately 15% of them singletons. The sample consisted of PBMCs or a T cell subset sorted from them (not recorded which). The origin of the receptors is a man between 18 and 35 years old who had mild COVID-19 (a few samples of this study predate the infection). Cell type and time point are not known.

This clonotype has more than one count but fewer than ten. The chain employs TRBV4-1 and TRBJ2-3; 7 bases map to TRBD2. Trimming took 3 bases from V and 4 from J; bases not matched to a gene: 7. The CDR3 has 15 residues. Germline CDR1 MGHRA, CDR2 YSYEKL. The CDR3 sequence: CASSQYAGEPDTQYF. Here the CDR3 DNA reads TGCGCCAGCAGCCAGTATGCGGGGGAGCCAGATACGCAGTATTTT.

This clonotype showed up many times. CDR3 protein: CASSLDREETQYF. Here the CDR3 DNA reads TGCGCCAGCTCGTTGGACAGGGAAGAGACCCAGTACTTC. The rearrangement joins TRBV5-1 to TRBJ2-5; 8 nucleotides match TRBD1. The CDR3 runs to 13 residues. Per germline, CDR1 SGHRS and CDR2 YFSETQ. The junction had 5 bases not matched to a gene; V was cut back by 7 bases and J by 3 bases.

This clonotype was seen a handful of times. The chain recombines TRBV7-2 with TRBJ2-3; D possibly corresponds to TRBD2 (6 bases). The CDR3 totals 14 residues. V lost 2 bases, J lost 5 bases, and 11 bases lay in between. The germline V gene encodes CDR1 SGHTA and CDR2 FQGNSA. The CDR3, as DNA: TGTGCCAGCAGCTTATTAGGTAGCGGAGATACGCAGTATTTT. Translated: CASSLLGSGDTQYF.

This clonotype appeared a few times. The V gene is TRBV28, the J gene TRBJ2-1; 14 positions agree with TRBD2. The length of the CDR3 is 17 residues. Germline V gives CDR1 MDHEN, CDR2 SYDVKM. The V gene end was trimmed by 6 bases and the J gene end by 0 bases; junction bases not matched to a gene: 4. CDR3 in amino acids: CASSGTSGGRSYNEQFF. Written as DNA, the CDR3 is TGTGCCAGCAGCGGGACTAGCGGGGGCCGCTCCTACAATGAGCAGTTCTTC.

A few counts support this clonotype. This chain joins TRBV9 and TRBJ1-6; TRBD1 matches at 11 bases. Trimming cost V 3 bases and J 10 bases; bases outside gene matches: 3. The CDR3 covers 14 residues. The germline V gene encodes CDR1 SGDLS and CDR2 YYNGEE. The DNA for the CDR3 is TGTGCCAGCAGCGAAAGGACAGGGGGCTCACCCCTCCACTTT. It translates to CASSERTGGSPLHF.

This clonotype occurred many times. The chain has TRBV28 and TRBJ2-7, with 9 bases lining up with TRBD1. V gave up 4 bases and J gave up 5 bases; unmatched junction bases: 6. CDR1 is MDHEN and CDR2 is SYDVKM in the germline V gene. The CDR3 has 14 residues. The DNA for the CDR3 is TGTGCCAGCAGTTACCAGGGACAGGGTAACGAGCAGTACGTC. Encoded protein: CASSYQGQGNEQYV.

This chain uses TRBV6-5 with TRBJ2-1, with D unresolved. This CDR3 spans 17 amino acids. Trimming removed 6 bases from V and 3 bases from J, with 21 bases in between. CDR1 is MNHEY, CDR2 SVGAGI, per germline. In DNA form, the CDR3 reads TGTGCCAGCAGCCGTGCTCTGGTGGCGGAGATCTACAATGAGCAGTTCTTC. It codes for CASSRALVAEIYNEQFF.

This chain links TRBV5-4 with TRBJ2-4, with 8 nucleotides matching TRBD1. Trimming took 3 bases from V and 15 from J; bases not matched to a gene: 8. Germline assignment: CDR1 SGHNT and CDR2 YYREEE (reference sequence). The CDR3 contains 12 residues. The CDR3 DNA is TGTGCCAGCAGCTACGACAGGGGTATATCGTACTTC. Protein product: CASSYDRGISYF.

This chain connects TRBV28 to TRBJ2-7; possibly TRBD1 or TRBD2 for D (5 bases each). Germline V lookup: CDR1 MDHEN, CDR2 SYDVKM. The CDR3 spans 14 residues. V dropped 6 bases and J dropped 2 bases, with 14 bases sitting between them. This CDR3 reads CASSPSGRTYEQYV. The CDR3 nucleotides are TGTGCCAGCAGCCCCTCGGGACGGACCTACGAGCAGTACGTC.

The chain links TRBV3-1 to TRBJ2-1; D tentatively fits TRBD1 or TRBD2 (5 bases each). Germline loops: CDR1 LGHDT, CDR2 YNNKEL (reference sequence). Trimming left V 4 bases short and J 6 bases short, with 16 bases between. The CDR3 length is 15 residues. CDR3 nucleotides: TGTGCCAGCAGCCGCTCAGGGACCCGAGCCAATGAGCAGTTCTTC. Amino acids: CASSRSGTRANEQFF.

This clonotype was seen more than once but under ten times. The chain joins TRBV5-1 to TRBJ2-1; 11 nucleotides line up with TRBD2. The germline V gene has CDR1 SGHRS and CDR2 YFSETQ. The CDR3 sequence is 20 residues long. Unmatched junction bases numbered 14, after V lost 3 bases and J lost 0 bases. As DNA, the CDR3 is TGCGCCAGCAGCTCCAAAAACCCGCGACTAGCGGGGTACTCCTACAATGAGCAGTTCTTC. Its protein product is CASSSKNPRLAGYSYNEQFF.

The rearrangement joins TRBV7-2 to TRBJ2-3; possible D gene TRBD2, 5 bases. Trimming took off 5 bases at V and 10 bases at J, with 13 bases between the two ends. Germline V lookup: CDR1 SGHTA, CDR2 FQGNSA. The CDR3 extends over 12 amino acids. DNA for the CDR3: TGTGCCAGCAGCCCCGACCCCGGGGCGCAGTATTTT. This gives the protein CASSPDPGAQYF.

This clonotype has a handful of counts. V gene TRBV7-9 combines with J gene TRBJ1-5; D not resolved. This CDR3 has 13 amino acids. Germline values: CDR1 SEHNR, CDR2 FQNEAQ (reference sequence). Trimming removed 4 bases at V and 9 bases at J, with 13 bases between. CDR3 bases: TGTGCCAGCAGCTCAGCGTTTGAGACGCCCCAGCATTTT. Translated: CASSSAFETPQHF.

This clonotype has a handful of counts. CDR3 region: CASTDREGQPQHF. The CDR3 bases are TGTGCCAGCACGGACAGGGAAGGTCAGCCCCAGCATTTT. The chain uses TRBV6-6 and TRBJ1-5, with 8 bases identical to TRBD1. The length of the CDR3 is 13 residues. Germline trimming cut 7 bases from V and 6 bases from J; bases unmatched to any gene: 5. CDR1 is MNHNY and CDR2 is SVGAGI in the germline V gene (reference sequence).

This chain joins TRBV7-9 and TRBJ2-7; D is possibly TRBD1 (7 bases). Germline V gene sequence: CDR1 SEHNR, CDR2 FQNEAQ (reference sequence). Trimming removed 3 bases at V and 2 bases at J, with 14 bases between. The length of the CDR3 is 15 residues. CDR3 nucleotides: TGTGCCAGCAGCTTCGTTCAGGGGGGAGCCTACGAGCAGTACGTC. Its protein product is CASSFVQGGAYEQYV.

This rearrangement joins TRBV6-5 to TRBJ2-1, with TRBD2 matching over 8 bases. The CDR3 has 15 residues. In germline, CDR1 is MNHEY, CDR2 SVGAGI. V was pared by 2 bases and J by 10 bases, with 10 bases of the junction left unmatched. This chain's CDR3 is CASSYRSGGGTEQFF. The CDR3 bases are TGTGCCAGCAGTTACAGGTCCGGGGGGGGCACAGAGCAGTTCTTC.

CDR3 coding DNA: TGTGCCACCGCTTCGGATAATTCACCCCTCCACTTT. Protein sequence: CATASDNSPLHF. The chain carries TRBV28 and TRBJ1-6; D unresolved. The V gene lost 10 bases and the J gene lost 5 bases, with 9 bases spanning the gap. The V gene's germline CDR1 is MDHEN and CDR2 SYDVKM. The CDR3 covers 12 residues.

The V call is TRBV20-1, the J call TRBJ2-3, with 9 nucleotides matching TRBD2. Germline CDR1 DFQATT, CDR2 SNEGSKA (reference sequence). V shed 6 bases, J shed 7 bases, and the junction held 11 bases outside the gene matches. The CDR3 sequence is 14 residues long. The CDR3 is CSAASGEFANTQYF. CDR3 coding DNA: TGCAGTGCCGCTAGCGGGGAGTTTGCGAATACGCAGTATTTT.